The T cell receptor beta chain described here comes from a study of beta chain features in type 1 diabetes. Points from the study as a whole: Shorter TCRB CDR3s, moderately but significantly so, were found in Type 1 diabetes patients in all four CD4+ subsets.

Donors contributed one heparinised blood draw apiece, averaging about 116 mL. Each sorted fraction was over 98% pure. This clone has more than one count but fewer than ten. Its antigen is unidentified. Sequencing targeted expressed TCRB transcripts, as all isolated RNA had been reverse transcribed. Deep immunoSEQ sequencing covered naive, central memory and regulatory T cell samples. Only in-frame clones appear in the TCRdb table, and some are missing; sequencing was by immunoSEQ multiplex PCR. The data hold 300,000 to 400,000 clones, with roughly 8% observed a single time. Germline loops: CDR1 SGHVS, CDR2 FQNEAQ. V was pared by 7 bases and J by 0 bases, with 10 bases of the junction left unmatched. CDR3 length: 16 residues.

The sequence was obtained from a woman younger than 30 in good health. J is TRBJ2-7 and V is TRBV7-8, with 9 bases that match TRBD2. Material for sequencing was central memory CD4+ T cells from blood. CDR3 sequence (DNA): TGTGCCAGCACCGCGGGGGGGAGGAGCAGCTCCTACGAGCAGTACTTC. Protein: CASTAGGRSSSYEQYF.